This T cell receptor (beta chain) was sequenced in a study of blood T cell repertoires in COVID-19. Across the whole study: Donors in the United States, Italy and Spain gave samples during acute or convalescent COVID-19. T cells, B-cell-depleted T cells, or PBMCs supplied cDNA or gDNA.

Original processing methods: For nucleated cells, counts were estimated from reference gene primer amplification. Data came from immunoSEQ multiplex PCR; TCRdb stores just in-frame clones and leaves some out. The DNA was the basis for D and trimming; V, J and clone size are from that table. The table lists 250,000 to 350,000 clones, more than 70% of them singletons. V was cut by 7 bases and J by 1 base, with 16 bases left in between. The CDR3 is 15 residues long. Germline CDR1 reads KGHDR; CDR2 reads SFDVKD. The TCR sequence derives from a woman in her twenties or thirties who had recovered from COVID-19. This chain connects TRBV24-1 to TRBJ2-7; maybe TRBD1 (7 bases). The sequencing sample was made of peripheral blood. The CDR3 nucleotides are TGTGCCACCAGGTGGGGCGGGACAGTGTCCTACGAGCAGTACTTC. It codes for CATRWGGTVSYEQYF.